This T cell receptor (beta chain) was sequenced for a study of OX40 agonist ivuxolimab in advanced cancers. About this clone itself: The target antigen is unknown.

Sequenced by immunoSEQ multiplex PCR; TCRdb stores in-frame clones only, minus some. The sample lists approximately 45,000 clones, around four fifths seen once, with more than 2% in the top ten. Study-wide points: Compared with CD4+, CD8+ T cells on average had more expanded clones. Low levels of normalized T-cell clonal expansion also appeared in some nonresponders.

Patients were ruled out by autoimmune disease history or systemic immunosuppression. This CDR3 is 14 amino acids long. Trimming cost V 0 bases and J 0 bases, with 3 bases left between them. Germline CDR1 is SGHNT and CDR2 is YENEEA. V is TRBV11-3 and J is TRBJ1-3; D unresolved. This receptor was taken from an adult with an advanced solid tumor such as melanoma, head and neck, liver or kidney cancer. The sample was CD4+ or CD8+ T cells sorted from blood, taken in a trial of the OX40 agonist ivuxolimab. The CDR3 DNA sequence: TGTGCCAGCAGCTTAGAGAGCTCTGGAAACACCATATATTTT. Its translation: CASSLESSGNTIYF.